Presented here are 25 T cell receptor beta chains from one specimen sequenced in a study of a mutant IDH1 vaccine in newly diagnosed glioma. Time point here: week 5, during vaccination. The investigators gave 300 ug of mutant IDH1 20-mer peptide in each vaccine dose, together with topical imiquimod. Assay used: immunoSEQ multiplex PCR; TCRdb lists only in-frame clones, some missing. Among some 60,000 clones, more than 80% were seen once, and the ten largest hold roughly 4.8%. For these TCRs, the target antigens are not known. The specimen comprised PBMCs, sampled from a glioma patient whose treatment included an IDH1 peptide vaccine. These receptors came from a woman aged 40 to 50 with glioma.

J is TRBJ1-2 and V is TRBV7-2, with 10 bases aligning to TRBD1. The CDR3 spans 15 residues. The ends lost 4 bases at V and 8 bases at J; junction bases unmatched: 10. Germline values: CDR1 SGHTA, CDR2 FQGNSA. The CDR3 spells CASSYPPGQGTGYTF. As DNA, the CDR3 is TGTGCCAGCAGCTACCCCCCGGGACAGGGGACAGGCTACACCTTC.

The CDR3 sequence: CASSSGTGLGYTF. CDR3 bases: TGTGCCAGCAGTTCCGGGACAGGTCTTGGCTACACCTTC. The V and J genes are TRBV2 and TRBJ1-2; 8 bases match TRBD1. Germline-derived CDR1 and CDR2 are SNHLY and FYNNEI. The CDR3 covers 13 residues. The J segment lost 7 bases and the V segment lost 5 bases, leaving 6 bases of the junction unmatched.

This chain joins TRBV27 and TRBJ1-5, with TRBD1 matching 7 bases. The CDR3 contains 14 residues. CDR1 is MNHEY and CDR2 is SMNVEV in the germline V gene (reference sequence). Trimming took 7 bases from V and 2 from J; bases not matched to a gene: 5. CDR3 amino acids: CASTPTGGNQPQHF. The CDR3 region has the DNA TGTGCCAGCACTCCAACAGGGGGCAATCAGCCCCAGCATTTT.

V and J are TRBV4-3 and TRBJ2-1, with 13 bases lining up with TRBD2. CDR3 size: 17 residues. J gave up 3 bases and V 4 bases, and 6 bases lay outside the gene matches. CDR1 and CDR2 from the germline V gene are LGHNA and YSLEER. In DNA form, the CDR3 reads TGCGCCAGCAGCCCTCGGGGGACTAGCGGGGTCTACAATGAGCAGTTCTTC. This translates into CASSPRGTSGVYNEQFF.

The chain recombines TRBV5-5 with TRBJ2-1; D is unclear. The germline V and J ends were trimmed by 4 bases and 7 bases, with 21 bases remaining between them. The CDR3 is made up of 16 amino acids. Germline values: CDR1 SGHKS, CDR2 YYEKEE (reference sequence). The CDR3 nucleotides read TGTGCCAGCAGCCTGCCTCTCCGCCGAAAAGCTAATGAGCAGTTCTTC. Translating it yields CASSLPLRRKANEQFF.

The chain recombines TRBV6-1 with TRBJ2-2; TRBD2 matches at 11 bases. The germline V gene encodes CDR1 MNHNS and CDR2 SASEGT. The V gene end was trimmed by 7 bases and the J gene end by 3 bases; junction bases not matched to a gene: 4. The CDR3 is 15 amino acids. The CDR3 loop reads CASTVAGGDTGELFF. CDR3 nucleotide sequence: TGTGCCAGCACCGTAGCGGGAGGGGACACCGGGGAGCTGTTTTTT.

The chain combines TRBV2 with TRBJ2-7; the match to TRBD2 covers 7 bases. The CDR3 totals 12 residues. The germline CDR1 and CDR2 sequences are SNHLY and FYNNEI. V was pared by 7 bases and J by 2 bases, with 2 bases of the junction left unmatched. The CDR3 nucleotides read TGTGCCAGCACTAGCGGAACCTACGAGCAGTACTTC. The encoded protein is CASTSGTYEQYF.

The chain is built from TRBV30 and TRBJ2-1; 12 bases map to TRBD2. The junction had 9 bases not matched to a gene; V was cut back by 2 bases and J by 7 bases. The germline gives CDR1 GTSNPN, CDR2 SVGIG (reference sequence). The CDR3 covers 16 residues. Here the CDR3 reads CAWSSPLAGGPNEQFF. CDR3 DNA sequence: TGTGCCTGGAGTTCTCCCCTAGCGGGAGGGCCAAATGAGCAGTTCTTC. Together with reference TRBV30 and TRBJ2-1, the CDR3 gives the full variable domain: SQTIHQWPATLVQPVGSPLSLECTVEGTSNPNLYWYRQAAGRGLQLLFYSVGIGQISSEVPQNLSASRPQDRQFILSSKKLLLSDSGFYLCAWSSPLAGGPNEQFFGPGTRLTVL.

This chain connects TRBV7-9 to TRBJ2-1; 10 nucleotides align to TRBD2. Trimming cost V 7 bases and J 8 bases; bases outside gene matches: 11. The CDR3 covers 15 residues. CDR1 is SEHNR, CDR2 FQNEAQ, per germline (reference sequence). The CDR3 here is CASTLPLAGADEQFF. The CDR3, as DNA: TGTGCCAGCACCCTACCGCTAGCGGGGGCTGATGAGCAGTTCTTC.

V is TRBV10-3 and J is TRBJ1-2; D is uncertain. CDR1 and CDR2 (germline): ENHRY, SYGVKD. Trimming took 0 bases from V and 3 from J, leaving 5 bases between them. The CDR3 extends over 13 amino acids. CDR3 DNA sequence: TGTGCCATCAGTGAGTCACGGTACTATGGCTACACCTTC. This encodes CAISESRYYGYTF.

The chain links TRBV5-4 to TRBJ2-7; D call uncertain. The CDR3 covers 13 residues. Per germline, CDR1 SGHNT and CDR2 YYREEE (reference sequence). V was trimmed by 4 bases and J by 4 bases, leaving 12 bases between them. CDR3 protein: CASSRTESYEQYF. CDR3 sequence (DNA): TGTGCCAGCAGCAGGACCGAATCTTACGAGCAGTACTTC.

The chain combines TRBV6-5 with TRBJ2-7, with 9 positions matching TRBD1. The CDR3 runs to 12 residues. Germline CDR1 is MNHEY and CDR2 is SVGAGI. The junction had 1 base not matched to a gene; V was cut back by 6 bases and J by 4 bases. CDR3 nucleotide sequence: TGTGCCAGCAGGGACAGGGGATACGAGCAGTACTTC. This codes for CASRDRGYEQYF.

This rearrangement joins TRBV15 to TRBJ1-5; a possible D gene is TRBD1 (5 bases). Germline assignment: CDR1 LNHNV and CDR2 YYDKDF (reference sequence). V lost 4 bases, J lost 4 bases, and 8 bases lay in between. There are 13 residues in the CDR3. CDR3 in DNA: TGTGCCACCAGCATTGGGGGGAATCAGCCCCAGCATTTT. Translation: CATSIGGNQPQHF.

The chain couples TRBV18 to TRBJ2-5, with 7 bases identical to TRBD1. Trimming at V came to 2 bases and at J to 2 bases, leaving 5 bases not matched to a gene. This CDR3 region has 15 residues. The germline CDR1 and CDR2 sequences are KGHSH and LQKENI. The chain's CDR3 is CASSPSTGQQETQYF. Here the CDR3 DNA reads TGTGCCAGCTCACCAAGTACGGGACAGCAAGAGACCCAGTACTTC.

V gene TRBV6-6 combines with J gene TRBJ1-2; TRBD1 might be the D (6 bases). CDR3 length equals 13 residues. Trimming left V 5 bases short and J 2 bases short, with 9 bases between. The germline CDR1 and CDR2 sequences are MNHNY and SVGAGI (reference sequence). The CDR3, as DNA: TGTGCCAGCAGTCCCGACAGGAACTATGGCTACACCTTC. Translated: CASSPDRNYGYTF.

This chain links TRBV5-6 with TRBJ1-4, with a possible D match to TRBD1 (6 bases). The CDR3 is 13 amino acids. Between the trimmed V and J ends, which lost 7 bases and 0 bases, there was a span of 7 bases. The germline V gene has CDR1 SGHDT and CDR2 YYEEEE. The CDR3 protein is CASGQPTNEKLFF. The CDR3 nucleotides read TGTGCCAGCGGACAGCCAACTAATGAAAAACTGTTTTTT.

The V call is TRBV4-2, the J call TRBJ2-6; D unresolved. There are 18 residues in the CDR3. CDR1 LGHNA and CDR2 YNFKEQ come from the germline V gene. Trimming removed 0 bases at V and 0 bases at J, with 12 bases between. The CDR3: CASSQDHPPSSGANVLTF. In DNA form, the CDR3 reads TGTGCCAGCAGCCAAGATCACCCGCCGAGCTCTGGGGCCAACGTCCTGACTTTC.

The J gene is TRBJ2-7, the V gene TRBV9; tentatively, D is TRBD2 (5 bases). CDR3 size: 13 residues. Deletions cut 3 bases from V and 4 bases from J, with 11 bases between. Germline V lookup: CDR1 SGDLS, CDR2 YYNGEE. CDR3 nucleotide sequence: TGTGCCAGCAGCGAAGCGGCGGGTTACGAGCAGTACTTC. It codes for CASSEAAGYEQYF.

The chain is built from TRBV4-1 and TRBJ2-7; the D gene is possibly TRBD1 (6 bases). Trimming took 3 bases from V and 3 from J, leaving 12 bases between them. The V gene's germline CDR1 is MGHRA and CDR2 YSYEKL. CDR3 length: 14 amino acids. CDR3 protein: CASSHSTGNYEQYF. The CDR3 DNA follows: TGCGCCAGCAGCCATAGTACAGGGAACTACGAGCAGTACTTC.

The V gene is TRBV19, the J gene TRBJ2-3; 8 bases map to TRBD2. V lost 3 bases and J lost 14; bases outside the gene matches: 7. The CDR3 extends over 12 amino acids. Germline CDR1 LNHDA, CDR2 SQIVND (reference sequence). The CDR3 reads CASSIRGGDVYF. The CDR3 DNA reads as TGTGCCAGTAGTATTCGGGGGGGAGATGTGTATTTT.

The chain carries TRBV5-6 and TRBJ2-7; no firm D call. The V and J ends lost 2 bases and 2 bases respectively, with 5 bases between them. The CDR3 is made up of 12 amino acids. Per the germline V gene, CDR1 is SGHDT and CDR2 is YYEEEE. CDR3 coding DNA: TGTGCCAGCAGCTTAGGAGCCTACGAGCAGTACTTC. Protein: CASSLGAYEQYF.

CDR3 protein: CAWSDRQKQFF. For the CDR3, the DNA is TGTGCCTGGAGTGACCGGCAAAAGCAGTTCTTC. This chain uses TRBV30 with TRBJ2-1; D remains unclear. CDR1 is GTSNPN and CDR2 is SVGIG in the germline V gene (reference sequence). CDR3 length equals 11 residues. The V gene lost 1 base and the J gene lost 11 bases, with 9 bases spanning the gap.

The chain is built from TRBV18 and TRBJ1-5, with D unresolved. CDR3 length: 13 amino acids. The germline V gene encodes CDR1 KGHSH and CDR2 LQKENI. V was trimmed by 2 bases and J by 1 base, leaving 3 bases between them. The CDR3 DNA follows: TGTGCCAGCTCACCAGGCAGCAATCAGCCCCAGCATTTT. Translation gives CASSPGSNQPQHF.

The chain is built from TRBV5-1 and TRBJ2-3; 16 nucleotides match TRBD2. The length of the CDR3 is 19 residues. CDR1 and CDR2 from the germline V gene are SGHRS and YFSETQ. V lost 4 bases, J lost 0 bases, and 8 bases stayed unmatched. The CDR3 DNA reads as TGCGCCAGCAGCGGGGGACTAGCGGGAGGGACGATAAGCACAGATACGCAGTATTTT. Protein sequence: CASSGGLAGGTISTDTQYF.

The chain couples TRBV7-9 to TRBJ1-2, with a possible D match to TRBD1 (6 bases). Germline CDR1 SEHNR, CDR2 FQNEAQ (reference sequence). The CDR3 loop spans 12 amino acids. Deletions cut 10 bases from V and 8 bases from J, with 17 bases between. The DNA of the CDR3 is TGTGCCACTGACGGGGGGGCAGGAGGCTACACCTTC. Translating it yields CATDGGAGGYTF.